This T cell receptor beta chain originates from a study of neurological immune-mediated disorders. The study, taken as a whole, reports: Multiple sclerosis was found to have the least TCR clonal expansion, below healthy controls, and HTLV-1-associated myelopathy the most.

The table lists this clonotype with many counts. The antigen is not known. Germline V CDR1 and CDR2: KGHDR, SFDVKD. This CDR3 spans 15 amino acids. V lost 7 bases to trimming and J lost 1 base; unmatched junction nucleotides: 2. TCRdb recomputed calls from the 5' RACE reads with MiXCR, one row per CDR3 protein. The repertoire has tens of thousands of distinct CDR3 sequences, about an eighth of them found once; the top ten carry around 10%. Material for sequencing was PBMCs. The receptor's source is a woman aged 55-75 years with HTLV-1-associated myelopathy (HAM/TSP). This chain connects TRBV24-1 to TRBJ2-6, with 8 bases that match TRBD1. The CDR3 reads CATSDRGSGANVLTF. For the CDR3, the DNA is TGTGCCACCAGCGACAGGGGATCTGGGGCCAACGTCCTGACTTTC.